The 21 T cell receptor beta chains below all came from one sample that was sequenced in a study of blood T cell repertoires in COVID-19. Clones were sequenced by immunoSEQ multiplex PCR, and TCRdb holds only the in-frame ones, with some missing. The sample has 250,000 to 300,000 clones, around nine tenths seen once. Source material: peripheral blood. These receptor sequences come from an older woman with acute or convalescent COVID-19.

The chain recombines TRBV29-1 with TRBJ2-1; D is unresolved. Germline CDR1 reads SQVTM; CDR2 reads ANQGSEA. This CDR3 is 13 amino acids long. The V gene lost 4 bases and the J gene lost 0 bases, with 7 bases spanning the gap. CDR3 protein: CSVGAGSYNEQFF. The DNA for the CDR3 is TGCAGCGTTGGTGCCGGCTCCTACAATGAGCAGTTCTTC.

The chain combines TRBV5-4 with TRBJ2-5; D is possibly TRBD2 (5 bases). From germline, CDR1 is SGHNT and CDR2 YYREEE (reference sequence). The V and J ends lost 0 bases and 5 bases respectively, with 14 bases between them. The CDR3 sequence is 15 residues long. CDR3: CASSLAGGATETQYF. The DNA for the CDR3 is TGTGCCAGCAGCTTGGCCGGAGGAGCGACGGAGACCCAGTACTTC.

This chain connects TRBV7-2 to TRBJ1-4; no definite D call. Per the germline V gene, CDR1 is SGHTA and CDR2 is FQGNSA. There are 13 residues in the CDR3. Trimming stripped 0 bases from V and 8 bases from J, with 7 bases between. The CDR3 spells CASSLAGREKLFF. The CDR3 nucleotides read TGTGCCAGCAGCTTAGCAGGGAGAGAAAAACTGTTTTTT.

The rearrangement joins TRBV5-4 to TRBJ1-6, with 9 bases lining up with TRBD1. The trim removed 3 bases at V and 7 bases at J, leaving 5 bases unmatched. Germline-derived CDR1 and CDR2 are SGHNT and YYREEE (reference sequence). The CDR3 is 15 residues long. The CDR3 DNA follows: TGTGCCAGCAGCTCTGCCGGGACAGGGAATTCACCCCTCCACTTT. Its protein is CASSSAGTGNSPLHF.

The chain links TRBV7-2 to TRBJ2-7; D is possibly TRBD2 (6 bases). The length of the CDR3 is 13 residues. Trimming cost V 1 base and J 7 bases, with 11 bases left between them. CDR1 and CDR2 from the germline V gene are SGHTA and FQGNSA. The CDR3 spells CASSLVGGGEQYF. The DNA of the CDR3 is TGTGCCAGCAGCTTAGTGGGGGGTGGGGAGCAGTACTTC.

This clone has a single count. The J gene is TRBJ2-3, the V gene TRBV10-3, with TRBD2 matching 7 bases. Trimming at V came to 11 bases and at J to 0 bases, leaving 5 bases not matched to a gene. The CDR3 is made up of 13 amino acids. Germline V gives CDR1 ENHRY, CDR2 SYGVKD. For the CDR3, the DNA is TGTGCCCTCGGGGAGGGTAGCACAGATACGCAGTATTTT. This translates into CALGEGSTDTQYF.

This clone was observed a single time. This rearrangement joins TRBV19 to TRBJ1-6; D may be TRBD1 (6 bases). CDR3 length equals 14 residues. Germline CDR1 LNHDA, CDR2 SQIVND (reference sequence). Between the trimmed V and J ends, which lost 7 bases and 6 bases, there was a span of 13 bases. CDR3 nucleotides: TGTGCCAGTACCACCGGGACAAGTAATTCACCCCTCCACTTT. It translates to CASTTGTSNSPLHF.

The chain joins TRBV7-6 to TRBJ2-1; tentative D call: TRBD2 (7 bases). CDR3 length: 16 residues. V was clipped by 1 base and J by 3 bases, with 13 bases between them. Germline CDR1 and CDR2: SGHVS and FNYEAQ. This CDR3 is CASSLGGGQSYNEQFF. The CDR3 DNA reads as TGTGCCAGCAGCTTAGGCGGGGGCCAAAGCTACAATGAGCAGTTCTTC.

J is TRBJ2-2 and V is TRBV3-1 (or the pseudogene TRBV3-2), with D possibly being TRBD2 (6 bases). The V gene's germline CDR1 is LGHDT and CDR2 YNNKEL (reference sequence). The CDR3 contains 14 residues. V dropped 4 bases and J dropped 6 bases, with 12 bases sitting between them. CDR3 in amino acids: CASSLTGRSGELFF. For the CDR3, the DNA is TGTGCCAGCAGCCTTACGGGGAGGTCCGGGGAGCTGTTTTTT.

The rearrangement uses TRBV5-1 and TRBJ2-2, with D maybe TRBD2 (6 bases). Germline CDR1 is SGHRS and CDR2 is YFSETQ. There are 13 residues in the CDR3. Between the trimmed V and J ends, which lost 4 bases and 7 bases, there was a span of 11 bases. CDR3 residues: CASSGAGYGELFF. The CDR3, as DNA: TGCGCCAGCAGCGGGGCGGGATACGGGGAGCTGTTTTTT.

As DNA, the CDR3 is TGTGCCAGCAGTGTGGCAGCTGGTACAGGGGCCAAGAACACTGAAGCTTTCTTT. Translating gives CASSVAAGTGAKNTEAFF. The chain has TRBV2 and TRBJ1-1, with 7 bases lining up with TRBD1. V shed 4 bases and J 1 base; nucleotides not matched to a gene: 15. Per the germline V gene, CDR1 is SNHLY and CDR2 is FYNNEI. This CDR3 contains 18 residues.

The chain combines TRBV4-1 with TRBJ2-5, with D maybe TRBD1 (6 bases). Looked up from germline, CDR1 is MGHRA and CDR2 is YSYEKL. V lost 1 base, J lost 1 base, and 10 bases lay in between. The CDR3 contains 15 residues. The CDR3 bases are TGCGCCAGCAGCCAAGCACAGGGTGGCCAAGAGACCCAGTACTTC. Encoded protein: CASSQAQGGQETQYF.

This chain uses TRBV19 with TRBJ1-2; D gene uncertain. Germline V lookup: CDR1 LNHDA, CDR2 SQIVND (reference sequence). Trimming pared 6 bases from V and 0 bases from J, leaving 11 bases between. This CDR3 is built from 14 residues. CDR3 region: CASSSAAPNYGYTF. CDR3 DNA: TGTGCCAGTAGCTCTGCGGCGCCTAACTATGGCTACACCTTC.

The genes are TRBV24-1 and TRBJ2-2; 7 nucleotides match TRBD2. Germline loops: CDR1 KGHDR, CDR2 SFDVKD. Trimming at V came to 7 bases and at J to 0 bases, leaving 7 bases not matched to a gene. CDR3 length equals 16 residues. The CDR3 nucleotides read TGTGCCACCAGGGGGGGAGGGGACTCGAACACCGGGGAGCTGTTTTTT. Translating it yields CATRGGGDSNTGELFF.

This clone was counted once. The chain joins TRBV7-9 to TRBJ1-6; TRBD1 matches 10 bases. Germline CDR1 reads SEHNR; CDR2 reads FQNEAQ (reference sequence). J was trimmed by 7 bases and V by 6 bases; bases with no gene match: 3. The CDR3 extends over 14 amino acids. For the CDR3, the DNA is TGTGCCAGCAGGGGGGGACAGGGGAATTCACCCCTCCACTTT. It is translated as CASRGGQGNSPLHF.

This clone turned up a few times. The J gene is TRBJ2-7, the V gene TRBV7-6, with TRBD2 matching over 10 bases. CDR1 is SGHVS and CDR2 is FNYEAQ in the germline V gene. V trimming: 5 bases; J trimming: 3 bases; junction bases outside the gene matches: 7. The CDR3 has 15 amino acids. CDR3 coding DNA: TGTGCCAGCAGCCCCCCTTCTAGCGGGAGCTACGAGCAGTACTTC. Its translation: CASSPPSSGSYEQYF.

The rearrangement joins TRBV5-1 to TRBJ2-7; 10 positions agree with TRBD1. Germline values: CDR1 SGHRS, CDR2 YFSETQ. Trimming cost V 4 bases and J 5 bases; bases outside gene matches: 6. The CDR3 totals 14 residues. The CDR3 DNA sequence: TGCGCCAGCAGCGGGGGACAGGGGCTAGACGAGCAGTACTTC. Its translation is CASSGGQGLDEQYF.

The chain combines TRBV4-3 with TRBJ1-6, with TRBD1 identical over 8 bases. The CDR3 loop spans 15 amino acids. The J segment lost 9 bases and the V segment lost 0 bases, leaving 4 bases of the junction unmatched. CDR1 and CDR2 (germline): LGHNA, YSLEER. The CDR3 nucleotides are TGCGCCAGCAGCCAAGAGACAGGGGTTAGTTCACCCCTCCACTTT. Translated: CASSQETGVSSPLHF.

The genes are TRBV4-1 and TRBJ1-4; D is undetermined. The CDR3 extends over 13 amino acids. The germline V gene has CDR1 MGHRA and CDR2 YSYEKL. Deletions cut 5 bases from V and 5 bases from J, with 9 bases between. The CDR3: CASSVQVNEKLFF. The CDR3 DNA sequence: TGCGCCAGCAGCGTCCAGGTGAATGAAAAACTGTTTTTT.

The chain recombines TRBV6-2 or TRBV6-3 with TRBJ1-6; D ambiguous. With 7 bases removed from V and 10 bases from J, the gap between germline ends came to 14 bases. Per the germline V gene, CDR1 is MNHEY and CDR2 is SVGEGT. There are 13 residues in the CDR3. CDR3 DNA: TGTGCCAGCACCCCCGTCCCCAGGTCACCCCTCCACTTT. Residues: CASTPVPRSPLHF.

The chain carries TRBV6-2 or TRBV6-3 and TRBJ1-5, with 9 bases fitting TRBD1. This CDR3 spans 15 amino acids. Germline V gene data show CDR1 as MNHEY and CDR2 as SVGEGT. The V segment lost 4 bases and the J segment 6 bases; nucleotides outside the gene matches: 7. CDR3 bases: TGTGCCAGCAGTTCGGGGGACAGGGTTCTTCAGCCCCAGCATTTT. Protein sequence: CASSSGDRVLQPQHF.